This TCR beta chain was recorded in a study of blood T cell repertoires in COVID-19. At the level of the study: The analysed material was cDNA or gDNA that came from T cells, B-cell-depleted T cells, or PBMCs.

Trimming cost V 10 bases and J 5 bases, with 17 bases left between them. Germline V gene data show CDR1 as KGHSH and CDR2 as LQKENI. The CDR3 sequence is 13 residues long. The assay was immunoSEQ multiplex PCR, and TCRdb's table has in-frame clones only and misses some. The data show under 200,000 clones, more than 85% seen once. The chain combines TRBV18 with TRBJ1-1; TRBD1 might be the D (6 bases). The sequence was collected from a woman aged 50 to 65 who had recovered from COVID-19. The material sequenced was PBMCs or T cells enriched from blood (not recorded which). The CDR3 nucleotides read TGTGCCACATTACAGGGAGGGGAGACTGAAGCTTTCTTT. It is translated as CATLQGGETEAFF. Complete variable domain (other parts from reference TRBV18 and TRBJ1-1): NAGVMQNPRHLVRRRGQEARLRCSPMKGHSHVYWYRQLPEEGLKFMVYLQKENIIDESGMPKERFSAEFPKEGPSILRIQQVVRGDSAAYFCATLQGGETEAFFGQGTRLTVV.